This entry lists 32 T cell receptor beta chains sequenced from one sample in a study of blood T cell repertoires in COVID-19. Generated by immunoSEQ multiplex PCR, the TCRdb table keeps only in-frame clones and is missing some. The sample has some 260,000 clones; nearly 90% are singletons. Sequencing was done on a sample of peripheral blood. These receptors all come from a man aged 18 to 29 with active or convalescent COVID-19.

The chain uses TRBV4-2 and TRBJ2-3; 8 bases are shared with TRBD2. The germline V gene encodes CDR1 LGHNA and CDR2 YNFKEQ. The CDR3 length is 18 residues. V lost 0 bases to trimming and J lost 1 base; unmatched junction nucleotides: 9. The DNA for the CDR3 is TGTGCCAGCAGCCAAGAACTTTCAGCGGGAGTTCGCACAGATACGCAGTATTTT. Its protein product is CASSQELSAGVRTDTQYF.

The gene calls are TRBV10-3 and TRBJ1-2; 10 bases are shared with TRBD1. J gave up 4 bases and V 4 bases, and 6 bases lay outside the gene matches. The CDR3 runs 15 residues. Germline V gene data show CDR1 as ENHRY and CDR2 as SYGVKD. CDR3 region: CAISGGTGAGYGYTF. For the CDR3, the DNA is TGTGCCATCAGTGGGGGGACAGGGGCCGGCTATGGCTACACCTTC.

The V and J genes are TRBV9 and TRBJ2-1; 8 bases map to TRBD2. Trimming cost V 0 bases and J 6 bases; bases outside gene matches: 8. Germline V CDR1 and CDR2: SGDLS, YYNGEE. This CDR3 is 16 amino acids long. The CDR3 DNA reads TGTGCCAGCAGCGTAGGAGTTAGCGGGGTGGGCAATGAGCAGTTCTTC. Translation gives CASSVGVSGVGNEQFF.

V is TRBV5-6 and J is TRBJ1-4; D is unresolved. Trimming removed 0 bases from V and 8 bases from J, with 11 bases in between. In germline, CDR1 is SGHDT, CDR2 YYEEEE. The CDR3 is 14 amino acids. CDR3 in amino acids: CASSLAGMREKLFF. For the CDR3, the DNA is TGTGCCAGCAGCTTGGCGGGGATGCGGGAAAAACTGTTTTTT.

The chain is built from TRBV6-5 and TRBJ1-1, with D tentatively TRBD1 (5 bases). The CDR3 runs to 12 residues. CDR1 is MNHEY and CDR2 is SVGAGI in the germline V gene. The V and J ends lost 5 bases and 1 base respectively, with 5 bases between them. The CDR3 loop is CASSTGNTEAFF. The CDR3 DNA reads as TGTGCCAGCAGTACAGGGAACACTGAAGCTTTCTTT.

The chain links TRBV4-1 to TRBJ1-6; tentative D call: TRBD1 (6 bases). The CDR3 spans 15 residues. The V gene lost 0 bases and the J gene lost 9 bases, with 12 bases spanning the gap. Germline V gene lookup returns CDR1 MGHRA and CDR2 YSYEKL. CDR3 residues: CASSQDLRGSSPLHF. CDR3 sequence (DNA): TGCGCCAGCAGCCAAGATTTGAGGGGGAGTTCACCCCTCCACTTT.

This chain connects TRBV7-6 to TRBJ1-6; 7 positions match TRBD1. V lost 2 bases, J lost 6 bases, and 4 bases stayed unmatched. This CDR3 contains 15 residues. In germline, CDR1 is SGHVS, CDR2 FNYEAQ. The CDR3 is CASSLNRDSNSPLHF. The CDR3, as DNA: TGTGCCAGCAGCTTAAACAGGGACAGTAATTCACCCCTCCACTTT.

The chain recombines TRBV4-3 with TRBJ2-1, with 9 bases lining up with TRBD2. Germline values: CDR1 LGHNA, CDR2 YSLEER. The CDR3 runs to 16 residues. V lost 0 bases and J lost 7; bases outside the gene matches: 7. The CDR3: CASSQEVSGRINEQFF. CDR3 DNA sequence: TGCGCCAGCAGCCAAGAGGTTAGCGGGAGAATAAATGAGCAGTTCTTC.

The chain joins TRBV6-4 to TRBJ2-1; D perhaps matches TRBD2 (6 bases). Trimming took 6 bases from V and 6 from J, leaving 15 bases between them. There are 14 residues in the CDR3. The germline V gene encodes CDR1 MRHNA and CDR2 SNTAGT. The CDR3 is CASSPGLEFNEQFF. The DNA of the CDR3 is TGTGCCAGCAGCCCGGGACTTGAATTCAATGAGCAGTTCTTC.

The chain employs TRBV5-1 and TRBJ2-5, with D unclear. This CDR3 region has 13 residues. V was cut by 4 bases and J by 4 bases, with 11 bases left in between. In germline, CDR1 is SGHRS, CDR2 YFSETQ. CDR3 nucleotide sequence: TGCGCCAGCAGCCTGATGAGGAGAGAGACCCAGTACTTC. This sequence encodes CASSLMRRETQYF.

The J gene is TRBJ1-1, the V gene TRBV9, with D uncertain. This CDR3 spans 15 amino acids. CDR1 SGDLS and CDR2 YYNGEE come from the germline V gene. V lost 0 bases, J lost 0 bases, and 9 bases lay in between. The CDR3 nucleotides read TGTGCCAGCAGCGTAGATGTAGTGATGAACACTGAAGCTTTCTTT. It specifies CASSVDVVMNTEAFF.

This clone came up once. V gene TRBV18 combines with J gene TRBJ2-1; 12 bases agree with TRBD2. The germline gives CDR1 KGHSH, CDR2 LQKENI. This CDR3 comprises 14 residues. The junction had 3 bases not matched to a gene; V was cut back by 2 bases and J by 10 bases. For the CDR3, the DNA is TGTGCCAGCTCACCAGGACTAGCGGGATACGAGCAGTTCTTC. It codes for CASSPGLAGYEQFF.

As concerns this clone: The same CDR3 can be traced to other DNA sequences in this sample. This chain connects TRBV9 to TRBJ1-1, with TRBD1 matching over 7 bases. Germline V CDR1 and CDR2: SGDLS, YYNGEE. Trimming cost V 0 bases and J 2 bases; bases outside gene matches: 4. This CDR3 has 15 residues. CDR3 DNA sequence: TGTGCCAGCAGCGTAGCAGGGGGTAGAAACACTGAAGCTTTCTTT. It codes for CASSVAGGRNTEAFF.

V usage is TRBV4-3 and J usage is TRBJ2-6, with D possibly TRBD2 on 6 matching bases. Per germline, CDR1 LGHNA and CDR2 YSLEER. The V and J ends lost 2 bases and 0 bases respectively, with 20 bases between them. The CDR3 totals 20 residues. CDR3 DNA: TGCGCCAGCAGCCAAAAAGGTCCTAGACACGGGAGCTCTGGGGCCAACGTCCTGACTTTC. It codes for CASSQKGPRHGSSGANVLTF.

The V and J genes are TRBV7-2 and TRBJ1-5; 7 bases map to TRBD1. V was pared by 6 bases and J by 3 bases, with 5 bases of the junction left unmatched. The CDR3 runs to 14 residues. Germline CDR1 reads SGHTA; CDR2 reads FQGNSA. Here the CDR3 DNA reads TGTGCCAGCAGTCCGGACAGGACCAATCAGCCCCAGCATTTT. Amino acids: CASSPDRTNQPQHF.

The genes are TRBV7-9 and TRBJ1-2, with D unclear. CDR1 SEHNR and CDR2 FQNEAQ come from the germline V gene (reference sequence). The ends were cut back, 4 bases at V and 2 bases at J, with 17 bases in the middle. The CDR3 consists of 16 residues. In DNA, the CDR3 is TGTGCCAGCAGCTCCAATAACCCGGGAGGGAACTATGGCTACACCTTC. Translating gives CASSSNNPGGNYGYTF. The full variable domain, its missing parts supplied by reference TRBV7-9 and TRBJ1-2, is DTGVSQNPRHKITKRGQNVTFRCDPISEHNRLYWYRQTLGQGPEFLTYFQNEAQLEKSRLLSDRFSAERPKGSFSTLEIQRTEQGDSAMYLCASSSNNPGGNYGYTFGSGTRLTVV.

V usage is TRBV28 and J usage is TRBJ2-1, with 11 bases identical to TRBD1. Trimming took 4 bases from V and 8 from J; bases not matched to a gene: 7. From germline, CDR1 is MDHEN and CDR2 SYDVKM. CDR3 length: 15 residues. In DNA, the CDR3 is TGTGCCAGCAGTTCCCGGGACAGGGGGTCTGATGAGCAGTTCTTC. Protein product: CASSSRDRGSDEQFF.

This chain uses TRBV28 with TRBJ2-2, with 8 bases that match TRBD1. V lost 6 bases and J lost 6; bases outside the gene matches: 6. Germline lookup yields CDR1 MDHEN and CDR2 SYDVKM. The CDR3 is 14 amino acids. The CDR3 nucleotides are TGTGCCAGCAGGAATATACAGGGGGCCGGGGAGCTGTTTTTT. As protein: CASRNIQGAGELFF.

This chain uses TRBV11-2 with TRBJ2-5; TRBD2 agrees at 7 bases. J lost 0 bases, V lost 5 bases, and 12 bases had no gene match. Germline-derived CDR1 and CDR2 are SGHAT and FQNNGV. This CDR3 comprises 17 residues. CDR3 nucleotides: TGTGCCAGCAGCCCAGTGGGGACTATCCAAAACCAAGAGACCCAGTACTTC. Its translation is CASSPVGTIQNQETQYF.

This chain's CDR3 is CASSPGSYQPQHF. Written as DNA, the CDR3 is TGTGCCAGCTCACCGGGCAGCTATCAGCCCCAGCATTTT. The chain joins TRBV18 to TRBJ1-5; D call uncertain. The V gene's germline CDR1 is KGHSH and CDR2 LQKENI. The CDR3 spans 13 residues. V shed 3 bases and J shed 5 bases, with 8 bases lying between them.

The V and J genes are TRBV2 and TRBJ1-4, with 8 bases fitting TRBD1. V dropped 6 bases and J dropped 4; count of bases not matched to a gene: 7. The CDR3 extends over 15 amino acids. Looked up from germline, CDR1 is SNHLY and CDR2 is FYNNEI. CDR3: CASSRGQARNEKLFF. CDR3 DNA: TGTGCCAGCAGCAGGGGACAGGCGCGTAATGAAAAACTGTTTTTT.

The rearrangement joins TRBV6-2 or TRBV6-3 to TRBJ2-7, with a tentative D call TRBD2 (5 bases). The CDR3 totals 13 residues. Germline CDR1 is MNHEY and CDR2 is SVGEGT. V shed 0 bases and J shed 5 bases, with 8 bases lying between them. The CDR3 DNA follows: TGTGCCAGCAGTTACTCGACCGGGGACGAGCAGTACTTC. Translated: CASSYSTGDEQYF.

This chain joins TRBV28 and TRBJ2-7, with a weak D call TRBD2 (5 bases). This CDR3 spans 12 amino acids. Trimming cost V 2 bases and J 4 bases, with 6 bases left between them. Germline CDR1 reads MDHEN; CDR2 reads SYDVKM. CDR3 sequence (DNA): TGTGCCAGCAGTTTAGGACTTTACGAGCAGTACTTC. It yields the protein CASSLGLYEQYF. Full variable domain (outside the CDR3, taken from reference TRBV28 and TRBJ2-7): DVKVTQSSRYLVKRTGEKVFLECVQDMDHENMFWYRQDPGLGLRLIYFSYDVKMKEKGDIPEGYSVSREKKERFSLILESASTNQTSMYLCASSLGLYEQYFGPGTRLTVT.

The chain carries TRBV27 and TRBJ2-7; 11 bases are a match to TRBD1. J gave up 4 bases and V 6 bases, and 14 bases lay outside the gene matches. Germline V gene lookup returns CDR1 MNHEY and CDR2 SMNVEV (reference sequence). This CDR3 is 17 amino acids long. CDR3 in amino acids: CASSLISGTGGSYEQYF. The CDR3 bases are TGTGCCAGCAGCCTGATATCAGGGACAGGGGGGTCGTACGAGCAGTACTTC.

This clone appeared once. The V and J genes are TRBV5-1 and TRBJ2-7, with 14 bases aligning to TRBD2. The J segment lost 2 bases and the V segment lost 2 bases, leaving 6 bases of the junction unmatched. Germline-derived CDR1 and CDR2 are SGHRS and YFSETQ. The CDR3 is 17 residues long. The CDR3 DNA is TGCGCCAGCAGCTTCGGGACTAGCGGGAGCGCACCCTACGAGCAGTACTTC. It translates to CASSFGTSGSAPYEQYF.

V gene TRBV15 combines with J gene TRBJ2-7, with 13 bases matching TRBD2. Germline CDR1 is LNHNV and CDR2 is YYDKDF (reference sequence). The CDR3 is 16 amino acids. The J segment lost 3 bases and the V segment lost 3 bases, leaving 5 bases of the junction unmatched. The DNA of the CDR3 is TGTGCCACCAGCAGGGGACTAGCGGGAACTAGCTACGAGCAGTACTTC. This sequence encodes CATSRGLAGTSYEQYF.

This chain joins TRBV9 and TRBJ1-3, with 7 bases matching TRBD1. The CDR3 runs 15 residues. V lost 0 bases and J lost 0; bases outside the gene matches: 0. CDR1 is SGDLS and CDR2 is YYNGEE in the germline V gene. The CDR3 loop is CASSVGDSSGNTIYF. Here the CDR3 DNA reads TGTGCCAGCAGCGTAGGGGACAGCTCTGGAAACACCATATATTTT. Supplemented by reference TRBV9 and TRBJ1-3, the full variable domain reads DSGVTQTPKHLITATGQRVTLRCSPRSGDLSVYWYQQSLDQGLQFLIQYYNGEERAKGNILERFSAQQFPDLHSELNLSSLELGDSALYFCASSVGDSSGNTIYFGEGSWLTVV.

The chain joins TRBV9 to TRBJ2-5, with 8 bases fitting TRBD1. The germline V gene encodes CDR1 SGDLS and CDR2 YYNGEE. This CDR3 contains 15 residues. Trimming removed 4 bases from V and 5 bases from J; junction bases left unmatched: 10. The CDR3 region has the DNA TGTGCCAGCAGCTTGAACCCGGACAGGGATGAGACCCAGTACTTC. Translated, it gives CASSLNPDRDETQYF.

V gene TRBV7-2 combines with J gene TRBJ2-5; a possible D gene is TRBD1 (6 bases). The CDR3 consists of 13 residues. The germline CDR1 and CDR2 sequences are SGHTA and FQGNSA. The V and J ends lost 8 bases and 2 bases respectively, with 12 bases between them. The CDR3, as DNA: TGTGCCAGCGGATCTCAGGGGCAAGAGACCCAGTACTTC. Residues: CASGSQGQETQYF.

V usage is TRBV7-2 and J usage is TRBJ1-1; D gene ambiguous. V was cut by 0 bases and J by 1 base, with 9 bases left in between. Germline lookup yields CDR1 SGHTA and CDR2 FQGNSA. This CDR3 is built from 15 residues. The CDR3 loop is CASSLAPRANTEAFF. CDR3 sequence (DNA): TGTGCCAGCAGCTTAGCGCCACGAGCGAACACTGAAGCTTTCTTT.

The chain joins TRBV30 to TRBJ1-5; 9 nucleotides agree with TRBD1. The CDR3 has 16 residues. J gave up 7 bases and V 1 base, and 11 bases lay outside the gene matches. The germline CDR1 and CDR2 sequences are GTSNPN and SVGIG (reference sequence). The CDR3 DNA sequence: TGTGCCTGGAGTGATAAATACAGGACAGGGGACCAGCCCCAGCATTTT. It codes for CAWSDKYRTGDQPQHF.

To note about this clone: Within the sample, other DNA sequences also encode this same CDR3. The J gene is TRBJ2-1, the V gene TRBV12-5; no clear D. This CDR3 region has 13 residues. V was pared by 3 bases and J by 5 bases, with 8 bases between. The germline CDR1 and CDR2 sequences are LGHNT and FRNRAP. The DNA of the CDR3 is TGTGCTAGTGGTTTAGACTTAAACAATGAGCAGTTCTTC. Protein: CASGLDLNNEQFF.